This T cell receptor beta chain derives from a study of identifying expanded T cells in peripheral blood. Overall study findings and caveats: Approximately 1.1 clones differed between technical replicates, versus 16.4 and 19 over time.

The germline V and J ends were trimmed by 1 base and 5 bases, with 12 bases remaining between them. The CDR3 loop spans 14 amino acids. Per germline, CDR1 SGHDN and CDR2 FVKESK. About this clone: Its target is not known.

Healthy donors had no documented immune events, such as infections, while sampled. Profiling relied on immunoSEQ multiplex PCR, and the TCRdb table lists in-frame clones only, not all of them. The data show about 100,000 clones, 80% to 90% seen once. Sample: blood. The receptor was isolated from a person between 18 and 69 years old in good health. The chain joins TRBV14 to TRBJ2-7; D call uncertain. The CDR3 spells CASSQGVLSHEQYF. The CDR3 DNA follows: TGTGCCAGCAGCCAAGGGGTCCTGTCCCACGAGCAGTACTTC.